What follows are 27 T cell receptor beta chains derived from one specimen sequenced in a study of vaccination effects on CD4 cells after COVID-19. Clones were read by immunoSEQ multiplex PCR, and TCRdb kept only the in-frame ones, dropping some. This sample has tens of thousands of clones, with about four fifths found just once. Viral peptide pool expansion of antigen-specific CD4+ T cells preceded sequencing in the ViraFEST assay. Following 10 days of culture, CD4+ T cells were isolated. Testing of the vaccine recipients showed negative nucleocapsid antibodies and no prior SARS-CoV-2 infection. What these receptors recognize is not known. The source material was CD4+ T cells from PBMCs cultured with HCoV-OC43 spike peptides, sampled before COVID-19 vaccination. As to subset: HCoV-OC43 spike overlapping peptide pool stimulation. The receptors come from a human donor who received a COVID-19 vaccine.

The rearrangement uses TRBV19 and TRBJ1-2; D is unclear. Looked up from germline, CDR1 is LNHDA and CDR2 is SQIVND (reference sequence). The CDR3 is 13 residues long. Trimming cost V 3 bases and J 4 bases, with 9 bases left between them. CDR3 in amino acids: CASSMASIYGYTF. DNA for the CDR3: TGTGCCAGTAGTATGGCGTCTATCTATGGCTACACCTTC.

V usage is TRBV18 and J usage is TRBJ1-1; TRBD1 might be the D (5 bases). Germline CDR1 and CDR2: KGHSH and LQKENI. The CDR3 runs to 14 residues. With 3 bases removed from V and 0 bases from J, the gap between germline ends came to 8 bases. This CDR3 reads CASSPGHMNTEAFF. CDR3 nucleotides: TGTGCCAGCTCACCTGGACACATGAACACTGAAGCTTTCTTT.

The chain carries TRBV4-1 and TRBJ1-2; weak D call: TRBD1 (6 bases). The CDR3 consists of 15 residues. Germline loops: CDR1 MGHRA, CDR2 YSYEKL. V lost 2 bases and J 4 bases, leaving 14 bases between the germline ends. CDR3 DNA: TGCGCCAGCAGCCAACCTACAGGGAAAAGCTATGGCTACACCTTC. Translation: CASSQPTGKSYGYTF.

The V gene is TRBV3-1 (or the pseudogene TRBV3-2), the J gene TRBJ2-5; the D gene is possibly TRBD1 (6 bases). V was clipped by 3 bases and J by 4 bases, with 12 bases between them. Germline-derived CDR1 and CDR2 are LGHDT and YNNKEL (reference sequence). The CDR3 consists of 14 residues. CDR3 loop: CASSQETQGETQYF. Here the CDR3 DNA reads TGTGCCAGCAGCCAGGAAACACAGGGAGAGACCCAGTACTTC.

V is TRBV5-5 and J is TRBJ2-6, with D unclear. Germline V gene sequence: CDR1 SGHKS, CDR2 YYEKEE (reference sequence). The CDR3 runs to 15 residues. Between the trimmed V and J ends, which lost 1 base and 0 bases, there was a span of 5 bases. The CDR3 region has the DNA TGTGCCAGCAGCTTGTTGGGCTCTGGGGCCAACGTCCTGACTTTC. Protein sequence: CASSLLGSGANVLTF.

The CDR3 bases are TGTGCCAGCAGCCCCAGGGACATCGTTCACCAAGAGACCCAGTACTTC. Encoded protein: CASSPRDIVHQETQYF. This rearrangement joins TRBV14 to TRBJ2-5; TRBD1 might be the D (6 bases). CDR1 and CDR2 (germline): SGHDN, FVKESK. There are 16 residues in the CDR3. Deletions cut 4 bases from V and 0 bases from J, with 15 bases between.

This clone was counted a few times. CDR3 DNA: TGTGCCAGCAGCAACTACAGGGGGGCCGGCTACACCTTC. The encoded protein is CASSNYRGAGYTF. V and J are TRBV12-3 or TRBV12-4 and TRBJ1-2; 8 nucleotides agree with TRBD1. The CDR3 runs to 13 residues. The ends lost 6 bases at V and 8 bases at J; junction bases unmatched: 8.

A note on this clone: The CDR3 does not close with the conserved phenylalanine or tryptophan, likely indicating a read error. The limits of the CDR3 on the DNA are not certain, so only TCRdb's listed CDR3 is given. V gene TRBV10-1 combines with J gene TRBJ2-7; the D call in the table, TRBD2, was not verified against the DNA. In germline, CDR1 is WNHNN, CDR2 SYGVQD (reference sequence). From its first to its last residue, the CDR3 has 13 amino acids. The CDR3 loop is CASSSYSGGPQNI.

The rearrangement joins TRBV5-1 to TRBJ1-2; TRBD1 agrees at 8 bases. V was clipped by 4 bases and J by 3 bases; unmatched bases: 8. CDR1 is SGHRS, CDR2 YFSETQ, per germline. The CDR3 sequence is 15 residues long. CDR3 sequence reads: CASSRARDRHYGYTF. The CDR3 DNA is TGCGCCAGCAGCCGAGCTCGGGACAGGCACTATGGCTACACCTTC.

V is TRBV24-1 and J is TRBJ2-5, with 7 bases fitting TRBD1. Trimming removed 1 base from V and 5 bases from J; junction bases left unmatched: 6. CDR1 and CDR2 (germline): KGHDR, SFDVKD. This CDR3 is built from 15 residues. Here the CDR3 reads CATSDFRGGRETQYF. For the CDR3, the DNA is TGTGCCACCAGTGATTTTAGAGGGGGCCGGGAGACCCAGTACTTC.

This clone was counted once. This rearrangement joins TRBV7-8 to TRBJ1-2, with TRBD1 matching over 8 bases. This CDR3 is 14 amino acids long. With 0 bases clipped from V and 6 bases from J, the junction kept 3 bases outside the gene matches. The germline CDR1 and CDR2 sequences are SGHVS and FQNEAQ. The CDR3 DNA sequence: TGTGCCAGCAGCTTAGCCTGGACAGGGAATGGCTACACCTTC. Amino acids: CASSLAWTGNGYTF.

In nucleotides, the CDR3 is TGTGCCAGCGGACAGGGGAGCTACGAGCAGTACGTC. It yields the protein CASGQGSYEQYV. The chain employs TRBV28 and TRBJ2-7, with 9 bases aligning to TRBD1. Germline CDR1 is MDHEN and CDR2 is SYDVKM. With V trimmed by 8 bases and J by 3 bases, 2 bases remained unmatched. The CDR3 totals 12 residues.

A single count supports this clone. The J gene is TRBJ2-1, the V gene TRBV6-1; D may be TRBD2 (6 bases). V was pared by 4 bases and J by 5 bases, with 18 bases between. CDR3 size: 16 residues. Germline V gene lookup returns CDR1 MNHNS and CDR2 SASEGT. Here the CDR3 DNA reads TGTGCCAGCAGTGGGCGGGGCGGTGGAGACAACAATGAGCAGTTCTTC. This codes for CASSGRGGGDNNEQFF.

The chain has TRBV2 and TRBJ1-2; D perhaps matches TRBD1 (5 bases). The CDR3 has 13 residues. Trimming removed 0 bases at V and 6 bases at J, with 8 bases between. Germline V lookup: CDR1 SNHLY, CDR2 FYNNEI. As DNA, the CDR3 is TGTGCCAGCAGTGAAGCGCGGGGGAATGGCTACACCTTC. This codes for CASSEARGNGYTF.

The CDR3 coding sequence is TGTGCCAGCTCAGCGACAGGGGGCAATCAGCCCCAGCATTTT. Translating it yields CASSATGGNQPQHF. The rearrangement links TRBV18 to TRBJ1-5; TRBD1 agrees at 8 bases. Trimming removed 5 bases from V and 2 bases from J; junction bases left unmatched: 2. Germline CDR1 reads KGHSH; CDR2 reads LQKENI. This CDR3 has 14 residues.

The chain couples TRBV18 to TRBJ1-6, with D possibly being TRBD1 (5 bases). The CDR3 consists of 18 residues. Trimming pared 2 bases from V and 1 base from J, leaving 15 bases between. Germline V gene lookup returns CDR1 KGHSH and CDR2 LQKENI. The CDR3 protein is CASSPGTPFRSYNSPLHF. In DNA form, the CDR3 reads TGTGCCAGCTCACCAGGGACCCCTTTCAGGTCCTATAATTCACCCCTCCACTTT.

Only a few counts were recorded for this clone. This chain uses TRBV28 with TRBJ1-2; 10 nucleotides line up with TRBD1. The junction had 6 bases not matched to a gene; V was cut back by 6 bases and J by 8 bases. CDR1 and CDR2 (germline): MDHEN, SYDVKM. The CDR3 contains 13 residues. As DNA, the CDR3 is TGTGCCAGCAGGGGACAGGGGATTAAGGGCTACACCTTC. Translation gives CASRGQGIKGYTF.

The V call is TRBV29-1, the J call TRBJ2-2; D is perhaps TRBD2 (5 bases). V was shortened by 4 bases and J by 7 bases, with 19 bases between the two germline ends. Germline lookup yields CDR1 SQVTM and CDR2 ANQGSEA. The CDR3 is made up of 15 amino acids. CDR3 sequence: CSVGGTSNVDGELFF. The CDR3 DNA reads TGCAGCGTTGGGGGAACTAGTAATGTTGACGGGGAGCTGTTTTTT.

CDR3 nucleotides: TGTGCTAGTGGTTTGAACGGCCCCTGGGATAAACTGTTTTTT. Translation gives CASGLNGPWDKLFF. V usage is TRBV12-5 and J usage is TRBJ1-4; D ambiguous. Trimming left V 2 bases short and J 11 bases short, with 15 bases between. CDR3 length: 14 residues. Germline CDR1 and CDR2: LGHNT and FRNRAP.

The rearrangement links TRBV12-2 to TRBJ1-5. TRBV12-2 counts as a pseudogene. The CDR3 consists of 19 residues. CDR3 residues: CASRSADMADYDSNQPQHF. The CDR3 DNA follows: TGTGCAAGTCGCTCAGCGGATATGGCTGACTACGATAGCAATCAGCCCCAGCATTTT.

V usage is TRBV29-1 and J usage is TRBJ2-5; a weak D match, TRBD2 (5 bases). Germline assignment: CDR1 SQVTM and CDR2 ANQGSEA. The CDR3 runs to 13 residues. This CDR3 is CLKSRLARETQYF. CDR3 nucleotides: TGCCTAAAAAGTCGGCTAGCTCGGGAGACCCAGTACTTC.

This clone was found a few times. The rearrangement uses TRBV4-2 and TRBJ1-4; 10 bases align to TRBD1. The CDR3 contains 15 residues. Trimming at V came to 0 bases and at J to 10 bases, leaving 5 bases not matched to a gene. Germline CDR1 is LGHNA and CDR2 is YNFKEQ. The CDR3 bases are TGTGCCAGCAGCCAAGATGGGGACAGGGGAGCAAAACTGTTTTTT. This encodes CASSQDGDRGAKLFF.

This chain connects TRBV24-1 to TRBJ2-1; 8 nucleotides agree with TRBD2. From germline, CDR1 is KGHDR and CDR2 SFDVKD. V lost 1 base, J lost 7 bases, and 8 bases stayed unmatched. CDR3 size: 16 residues. The CDR3 here is CATSDFRRGDGNEQFF. In nucleotides, the CDR3 is TGTGCCACCAGTGATTTTCGGCGGGGGGATGGAAATGAGCAGTTCTTC.

This chain connects TRBV28 to TRBJ2-1, with 11 nucleotides matching TRBD1. CDR3 size: 15 residues. In germline, CDR1 is MDHEN, CDR2 SYDVKM. J was trimmed by 7 bases and V by 2 bases; bases with no gene match: 4. The CDR3 sequence: CASSLTDRGLNEQFF. The DNA for the CDR3 is TGTGCCAGCAGTTTAACGGACAGGGGGCTGAATGAGCAGTTCTTC.

V is TRBV12-3 or TRBV12-4 and J is TRBJ1-2; no clear D gene. The CDR3 is made up of 11 amino acids. The ends were cut back, 5 bases at V and 9 bases at J, with 10 bases in the middle. CDR3 region: CASSPQYSYTF. The CDR3 coding sequence is TGTGCCAGCAGTCCTCAATATAGCTACACCTTC.

The V call is TRBV20-1, the J call TRBJ1-2; D remains unclear. There are 11 residues in the CDR3. Germline lookup yields CDR1 DFQATT and CDR2 SNEGSKA (reference sequence). The V and J ends lost 6 bases and 1 base respectively, with 6 bases between them. The CDR3 reads CSAGYNYGYTF. The DNA for the CDR3 is TGCAGTGCAGGATATAACTATGGCTACACCTTC.

This rearrangement joins TRBV3-1 (or the pseudogene TRBV3-2) to TRBJ1-5; D uncertain. Trimming stripped 2 bases from V and 5 bases from J, with 7 bases between. This CDR3 contains 13 residues. The germline gives CDR1 LGHDT, CDR2 YNNKEL (reference sequence). The CDR3: CASSQMVDQPQHF. The CDR3 nucleotides are TGTGCCAGCAGCCAAATGGTGGATCAGCCCCAGCATTTT.